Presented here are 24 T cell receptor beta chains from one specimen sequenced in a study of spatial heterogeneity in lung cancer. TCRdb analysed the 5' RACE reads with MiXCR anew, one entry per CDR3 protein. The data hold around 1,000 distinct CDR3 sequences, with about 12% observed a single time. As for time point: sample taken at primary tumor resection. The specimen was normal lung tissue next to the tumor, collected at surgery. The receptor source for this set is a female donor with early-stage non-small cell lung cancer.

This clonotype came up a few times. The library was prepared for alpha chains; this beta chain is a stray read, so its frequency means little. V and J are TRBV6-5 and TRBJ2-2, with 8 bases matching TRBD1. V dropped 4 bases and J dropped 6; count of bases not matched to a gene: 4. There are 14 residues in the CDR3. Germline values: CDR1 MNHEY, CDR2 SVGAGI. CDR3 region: CASSLDRVAGELFF. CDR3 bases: TGTGCCAGCAGTTTGGACAGGGTAGCCGGGGAGCTGTTTTTT.

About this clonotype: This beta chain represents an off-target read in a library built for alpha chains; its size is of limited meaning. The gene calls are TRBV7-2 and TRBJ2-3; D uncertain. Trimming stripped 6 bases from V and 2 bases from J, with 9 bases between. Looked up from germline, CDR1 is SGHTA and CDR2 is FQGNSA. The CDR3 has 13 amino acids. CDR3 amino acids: CASSRPDTDTQYF. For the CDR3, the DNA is TGTGCCAGCAGTCGCCCAGACACAGATACGCAGTATTTT.

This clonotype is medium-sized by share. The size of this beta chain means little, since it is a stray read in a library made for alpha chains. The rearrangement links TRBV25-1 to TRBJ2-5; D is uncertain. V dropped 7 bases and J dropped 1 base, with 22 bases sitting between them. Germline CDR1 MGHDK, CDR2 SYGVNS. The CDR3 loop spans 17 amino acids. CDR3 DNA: TGTGCCAGCATTGGGCATCCCCTCCATACTATCCAAGAGACCCAGTACTTC. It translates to CASIGHPLHTIQETQYF.

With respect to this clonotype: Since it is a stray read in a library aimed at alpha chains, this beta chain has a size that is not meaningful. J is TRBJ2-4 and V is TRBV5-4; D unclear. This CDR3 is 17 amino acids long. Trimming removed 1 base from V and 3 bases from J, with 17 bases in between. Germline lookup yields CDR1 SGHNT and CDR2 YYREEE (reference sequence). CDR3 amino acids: CASSLPSPALGKNIQYF. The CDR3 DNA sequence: TGTGCCAGCAGCTTGCCCTCCCCGGCCCTAGGCAAAAACATTCAGTACTTC.

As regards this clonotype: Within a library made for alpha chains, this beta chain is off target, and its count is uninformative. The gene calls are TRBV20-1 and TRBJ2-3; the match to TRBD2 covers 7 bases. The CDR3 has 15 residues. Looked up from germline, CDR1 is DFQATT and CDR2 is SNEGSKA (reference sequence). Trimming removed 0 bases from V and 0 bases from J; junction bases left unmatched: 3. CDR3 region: CSAREGTTSTDTQYF. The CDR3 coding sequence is TGCAGTGCTAGAGAAGGGACTACTAGCACAGATACGCAGTATTTT.

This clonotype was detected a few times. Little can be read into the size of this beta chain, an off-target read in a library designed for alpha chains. The CDR3 DNA reads as TGCGCCAGCAGCTCCCATAGGACTCCCTTAGGCCAAGAGACCCAGTACTTC. Amino acid sequence: CASSSHRTPLGQETQYF. The chain couples TRBV5-1 to TRBJ2-5, with a possible D match to TRBD2 (5 bases). Between the trimmed V and J ends, which lost 3 bases and 1 base, there was a span of 19 bases. CDR1 and CDR2 from the germline V gene are SGHRS and YFSETQ. This CDR3 contains 17 residues.

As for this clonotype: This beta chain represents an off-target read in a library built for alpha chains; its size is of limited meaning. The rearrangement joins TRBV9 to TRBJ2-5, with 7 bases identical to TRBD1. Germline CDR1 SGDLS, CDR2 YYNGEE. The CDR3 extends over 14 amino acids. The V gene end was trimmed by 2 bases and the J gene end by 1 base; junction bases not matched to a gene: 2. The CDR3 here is CASSVGQAQETQYF. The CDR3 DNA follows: TGTGCCAGCAGCGTCGGACAGGCCCAAGAGACCCAGTACTTC.

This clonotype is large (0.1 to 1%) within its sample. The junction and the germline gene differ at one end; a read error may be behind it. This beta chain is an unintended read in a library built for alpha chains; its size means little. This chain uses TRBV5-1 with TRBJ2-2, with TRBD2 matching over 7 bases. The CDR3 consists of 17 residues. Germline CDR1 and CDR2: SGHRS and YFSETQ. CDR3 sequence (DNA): TGCGCCGGCAGCTTGGACCCCAGCGGGGCGAACACCGGGGAGCTGTTTTTT. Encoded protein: CAGSLDPSGANTGELFF. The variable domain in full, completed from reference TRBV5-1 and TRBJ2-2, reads KAGVTQTPRYLIKTRGQQVTLSCSPISGHRSVSWYQQTPGQGLQFLFEYFSETQRNKGNFPGRFSGRQFSNSRSEMNVSTLELGDSALYLCAGSLDPSGANTGELFFGEGSRLTVL.

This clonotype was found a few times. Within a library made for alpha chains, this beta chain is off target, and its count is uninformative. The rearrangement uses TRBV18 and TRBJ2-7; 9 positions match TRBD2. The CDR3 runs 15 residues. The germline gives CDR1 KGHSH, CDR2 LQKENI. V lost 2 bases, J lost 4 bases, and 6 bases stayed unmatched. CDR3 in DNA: TGTGCCAGCTCACCAGGGTTAGCGGGGGTTTACGAGCAGTACTTC. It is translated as CASSPGLAGVYEQYF.

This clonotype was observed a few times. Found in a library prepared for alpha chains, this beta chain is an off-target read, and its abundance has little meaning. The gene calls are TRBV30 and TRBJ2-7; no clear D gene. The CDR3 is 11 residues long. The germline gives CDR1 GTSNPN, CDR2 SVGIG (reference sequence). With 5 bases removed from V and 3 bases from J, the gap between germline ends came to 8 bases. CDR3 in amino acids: CAWAGDYEQYF. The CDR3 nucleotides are TGTGCCTGGGCTGGAGACTACGAGCAGTACTTC. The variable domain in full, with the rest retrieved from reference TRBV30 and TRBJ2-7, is SQTIHQWPATLVQPVGSPLSLECTVEGTSNPNLYWYRQAAGRGLQLLFYSVGIGQISSEVPQNLSASRPQDRQFILSSKKLLLSDSGFYLCAWAGDYEQYFGPGTRLTVT.

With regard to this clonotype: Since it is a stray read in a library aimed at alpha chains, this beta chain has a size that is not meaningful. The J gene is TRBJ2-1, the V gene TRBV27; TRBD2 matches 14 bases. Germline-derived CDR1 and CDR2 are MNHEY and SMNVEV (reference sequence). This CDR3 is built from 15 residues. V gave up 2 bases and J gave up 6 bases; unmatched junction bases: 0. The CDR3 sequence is CASSLGTSGGNEQFF. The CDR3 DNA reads TGTGCCAGCAGTTTAGGGACTAGCGGGGGCAATGAGCAGTTCTTC.

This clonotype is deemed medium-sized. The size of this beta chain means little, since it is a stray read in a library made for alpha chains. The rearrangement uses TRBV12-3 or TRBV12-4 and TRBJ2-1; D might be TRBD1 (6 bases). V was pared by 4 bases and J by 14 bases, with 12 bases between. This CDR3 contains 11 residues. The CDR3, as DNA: TGTGCCAGCAGTTCACAGGGTCTGGAGTTCTTC. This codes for CASSSQGLEFF.

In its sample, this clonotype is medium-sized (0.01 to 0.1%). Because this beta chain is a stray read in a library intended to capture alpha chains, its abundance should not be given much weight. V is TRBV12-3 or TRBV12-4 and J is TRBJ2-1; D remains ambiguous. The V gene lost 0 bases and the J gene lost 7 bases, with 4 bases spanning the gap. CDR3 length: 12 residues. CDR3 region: CASSLAGNEQFF. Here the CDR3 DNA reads TGTGCCAGCAGTTTAGCGGGGAATGAGCAGTTCTTC.

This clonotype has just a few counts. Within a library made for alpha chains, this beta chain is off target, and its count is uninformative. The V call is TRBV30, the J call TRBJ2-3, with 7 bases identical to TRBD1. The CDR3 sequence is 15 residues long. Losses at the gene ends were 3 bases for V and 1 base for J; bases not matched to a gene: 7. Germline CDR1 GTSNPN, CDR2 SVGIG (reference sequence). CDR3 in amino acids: CAWRERGQGTDTQYF. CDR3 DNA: TGTGCCTGGAGAGAGAGGGGGCAGGGCACAGATACGCAGTATTTT.

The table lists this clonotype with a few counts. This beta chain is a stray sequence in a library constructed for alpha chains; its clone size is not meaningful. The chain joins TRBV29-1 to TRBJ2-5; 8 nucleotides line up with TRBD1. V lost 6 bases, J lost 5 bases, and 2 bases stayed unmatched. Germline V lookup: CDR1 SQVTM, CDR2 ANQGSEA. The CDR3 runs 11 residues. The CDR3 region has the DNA TGCAGCGTCAGGACAGGGGAGACCCAGTACTTC. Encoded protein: CSVRTGETQYF. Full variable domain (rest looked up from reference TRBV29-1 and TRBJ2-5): SAVISQKPSRDICQRGTSLTIQCQVDSQVTMMFWYRQQPGQSLTLIATANQGSEATYESGFVIDKFPISRPNLTFSTLTVSNMSPEDSSIYLCSVRTGETQYFGPGTRLLVL.

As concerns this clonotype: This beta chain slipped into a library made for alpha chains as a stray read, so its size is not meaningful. CDR3 in DNA: TGTGCCAGCAGTTACCCCCTCTGGGGAAGCTCCTACGAGCAGTACTTC. Translated: CASSYPLWGSSYEQYF. The gene calls are TRBV6-2 or TRBV6-3 and TRBJ2-7; D unclear. The CDR3 consists of 16 residues. V shed 2 bases and J shed 0 bases, with 14 bases lying between them. CDR1 MNHEY and CDR2 SVGEGT come from the germline V gene.

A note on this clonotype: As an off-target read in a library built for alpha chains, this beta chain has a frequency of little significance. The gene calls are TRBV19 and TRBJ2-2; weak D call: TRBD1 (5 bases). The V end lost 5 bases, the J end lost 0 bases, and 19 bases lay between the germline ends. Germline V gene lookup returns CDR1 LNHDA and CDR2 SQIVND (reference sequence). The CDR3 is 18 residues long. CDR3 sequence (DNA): TGTGCCAGTAGTGACCCAAGGGGCAGGACCGCGAACACCGGGGAGCTGTTTTTT. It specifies CASSDPRGRTANTGELFF.

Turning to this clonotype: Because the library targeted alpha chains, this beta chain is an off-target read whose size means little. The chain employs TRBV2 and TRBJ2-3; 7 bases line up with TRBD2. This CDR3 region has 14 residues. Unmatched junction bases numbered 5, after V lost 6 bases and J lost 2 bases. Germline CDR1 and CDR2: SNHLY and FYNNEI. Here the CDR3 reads CASRAGLPTDTQYF. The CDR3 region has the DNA TGTGCCAGCAGGGCGGGACTACCCACAGATACGCAGTATTTT.

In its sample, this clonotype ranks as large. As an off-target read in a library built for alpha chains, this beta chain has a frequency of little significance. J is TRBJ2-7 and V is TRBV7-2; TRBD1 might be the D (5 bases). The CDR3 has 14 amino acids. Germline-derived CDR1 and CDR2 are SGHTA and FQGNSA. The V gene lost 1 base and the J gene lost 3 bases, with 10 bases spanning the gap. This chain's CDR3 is CASSLERQSYEQYF. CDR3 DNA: TGTGCCAGCAGCTTAGAACGACAGAGCTACGAGCAGTACTTC.

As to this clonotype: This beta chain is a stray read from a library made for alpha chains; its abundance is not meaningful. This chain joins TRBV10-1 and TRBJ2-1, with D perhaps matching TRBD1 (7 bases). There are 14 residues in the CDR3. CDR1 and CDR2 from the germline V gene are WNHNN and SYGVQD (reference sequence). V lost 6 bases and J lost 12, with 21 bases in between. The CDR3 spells CASSTAGGPRVQFF. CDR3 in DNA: TGCGCCAGCAGCACCGCAGGGGGGCCTAGGGTGCAGTTCTTC.

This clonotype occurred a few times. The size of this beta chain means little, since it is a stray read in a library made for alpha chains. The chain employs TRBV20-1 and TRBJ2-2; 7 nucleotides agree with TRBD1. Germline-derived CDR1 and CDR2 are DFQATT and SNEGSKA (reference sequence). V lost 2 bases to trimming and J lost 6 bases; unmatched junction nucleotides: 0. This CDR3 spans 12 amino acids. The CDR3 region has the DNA TGCAGTGCTAGACAGGGGGCCGGGGAGCTGTTTTTT. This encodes CSARQGAGELFF.

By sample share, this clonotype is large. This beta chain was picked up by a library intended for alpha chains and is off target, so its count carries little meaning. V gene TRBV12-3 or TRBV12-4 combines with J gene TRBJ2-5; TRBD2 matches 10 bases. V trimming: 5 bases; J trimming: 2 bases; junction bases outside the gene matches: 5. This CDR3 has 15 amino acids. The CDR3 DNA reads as TGTGCCAGCAGTCCTAGCGGGAGTAGACAAGAGACCCAGTACTTC. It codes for CASSPSGSRQETQYF.

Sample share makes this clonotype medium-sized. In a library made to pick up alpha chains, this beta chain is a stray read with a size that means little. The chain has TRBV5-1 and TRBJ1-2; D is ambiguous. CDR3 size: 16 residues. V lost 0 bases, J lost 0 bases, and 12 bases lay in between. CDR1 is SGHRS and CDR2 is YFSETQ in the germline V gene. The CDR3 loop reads CASSLDPGMSNYGYTF. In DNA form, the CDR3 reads TGCGCCAGCAGCTTGGATCCCGGGATGTCTAACTATGGCTACACCTTC.

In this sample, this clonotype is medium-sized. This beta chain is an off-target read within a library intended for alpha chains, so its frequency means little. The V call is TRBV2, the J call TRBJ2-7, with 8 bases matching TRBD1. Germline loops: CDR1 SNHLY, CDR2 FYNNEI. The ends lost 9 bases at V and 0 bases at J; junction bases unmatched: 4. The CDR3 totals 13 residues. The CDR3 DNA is TGTGCCAGTGACAGGGGCCCCTCCTACGAGCAGTACTTC. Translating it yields CASDRGPSYEQYF.